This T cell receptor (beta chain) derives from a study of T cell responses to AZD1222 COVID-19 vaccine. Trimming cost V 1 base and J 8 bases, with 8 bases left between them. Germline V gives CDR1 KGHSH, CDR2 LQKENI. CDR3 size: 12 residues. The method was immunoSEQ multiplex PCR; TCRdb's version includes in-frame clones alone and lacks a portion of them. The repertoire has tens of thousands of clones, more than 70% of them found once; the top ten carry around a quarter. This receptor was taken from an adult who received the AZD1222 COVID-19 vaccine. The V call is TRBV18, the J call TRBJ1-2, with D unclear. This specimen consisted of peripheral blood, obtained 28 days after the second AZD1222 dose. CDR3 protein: CASSPRNGGYTF. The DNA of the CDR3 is TGTGCCAGCTCACCACGAAACGGGGGCTACACCTTC.